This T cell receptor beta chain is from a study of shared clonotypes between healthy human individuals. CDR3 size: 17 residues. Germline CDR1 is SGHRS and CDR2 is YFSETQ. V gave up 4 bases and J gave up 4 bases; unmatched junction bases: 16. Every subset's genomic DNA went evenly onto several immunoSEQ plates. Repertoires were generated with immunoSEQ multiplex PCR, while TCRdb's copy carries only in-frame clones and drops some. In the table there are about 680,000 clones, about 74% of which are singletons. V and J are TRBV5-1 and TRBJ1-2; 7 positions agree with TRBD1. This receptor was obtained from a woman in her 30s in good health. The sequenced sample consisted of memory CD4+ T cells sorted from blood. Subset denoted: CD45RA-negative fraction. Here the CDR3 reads CASSRRQGPTPSYGYTF. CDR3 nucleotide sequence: TGCGCCAGCAGCCGGCGACAGGGCCCTACCCCGAGCTATGGCTACACCTTC.